Below, one T cell receptor (beta chain) is given with its context. Its antigen is undetermined. This sample stems from a study of T cell responses to AZD1222 COVID-19 vaccine. TCRdb keeps only in-frame clones here, not all; method: immunoSEQ multiplex PCR. Here the sample spans 140,000 to 150,000 clones, 75% to 90% being singletons. Study observations and caveats: Sampling captured repertoires only after the peak T cell response. Vaccine-associated CD4 TCRs spanned spike, dominant at 160-218 and 743-854.

The CDR3 covers 16 residues. Germline loops: CDR1 SEHNR, CDR2 FQNEAQ (reference sequence). With 5 bases clipped from V and 0 bases from J, the junction kept 8 bases outside the gene matches. The sequence came from an adult in good health. The V and J genes are TRBV7-9 and TRBJ2-7; TRBD2 matches at 9 bases. The input for sequencing was peripheral blood, taken on day 0 of AZD1222 vaccination. The CDR3 sequence is CASSPSLAGVSYEQYF. The CDR3 nucleotides are TGTGCCAGCAGCCCGTCACTAGCGGGCGTCTCCTACGAGCAGTACTTC.